This TCR beta chain was sequenced during a study of T cells in Graves' hyperthyroidism and ophthalmopathy. Using RNA transcripts as the source, TCR beta CDR3 regions were amplified. With the HTBI primer set, the TCR CDR3 went through a first round of RT-PCR. From the multiplex PCR reads, TCRdb called clonotypes with MiXCR, one entry per CDR3 protein. Of roughly 380,000 distinct CDR3 sequences in the sample, about 15% were seen once. The CDR3 extends over 17 amino acids. The germline V and J ends were trimmed by 0 bases and 1 base, with 12 bases remaining between them. Germline-derived CDR1 and CDR2 are MNHEY and SVGAGI.

This clonotype originated in a woman aged 55-75 years with Graves' hyperthyroidism. The specimen sequenced was blood. This chain connects TRBV6-5 to TRBJ2-2, with D tentatively TRBD2 (6 bases). The DNA of the CDR3 is TGTGCCAGCAGTTACTCGAGTGGCGGGAAGAACACCGGGGAGCTGTTTTTT. Translation gives CASSYSSGGKNTGELFF.